This paragraph covers one T cell receptor (beta chain) sequence. No antigen is known for it. The CDR3 contains 15 residues. V was cut by 1 base and J by 2 bases, with 12 bases left in between. The germline CDR1 and CDR2 sequences are SEHNR and FQNEAQ (reference sequence). The data were obtained in a study of OX40 agonist ivuxolimab in advanced cancers. Looking at the study overall: Three individuals attained partial responses, comprising one hepatocellular carcinoma case and two cutaneous melanoma cases. Broader study findings: In the 0.1 to 3.0 mg/kg range, CD4+ and CD8+ blood T cells had expanded clonally by week 6. What antigens the expanded peripheral T cells recognized was never established.

Using immunoSEQ multiplex PCR, the repertoire was profiled, and TCRdb retains in-frame clones only, with some absent. The sample lists approximately 69,000 clones; about 93% were seen once. The rearrangement joins TRBV7-9 to TRBJ2-7, with D uncertain. This TCR came from an adult with an advanced solid tumor such as melanoma, head and neck, liver or kidney cancer. The specimen was CD4+ or CD8+ T cells sorted from blood, collected in a trial of the OX40 agonist ivuxolimab. CDR3 sequence: CASSLVQTGPYEQYF. The CDR3 coding sequence is TGTGCCAGCAGCTTAGTTCAGACCGGCCCCTACGAGCAGTACTTC.